The 28 T cell receptor beta chains below come from one sample, sequenced in a study of cytomegalovirus exposure and HLA in healthy donors. 60 Vbeta and 13 Jbeta primers were used in PCR. The protocol was immunoSEQ multiplex PCR, while the TCRdb copy is restricted to in-frame clones and leaves out a portion. The table lists roughly 130,000 clones, roughly 78% of them singletons. Sequenced material: PBMCs. The receptors shown here come from a man aged 25-45 years in good health and CMV-seronegative.

This chain connects TRBV19 to TRBJ2-3; 11 bases map to TRBD2. There are 16 residues in the CDR3. Germline values: CDR1 LNHDA, CDR2 SQIVND (reference sequence). V shed 4 bases, J shed 2 bases, and the junction held 5 bases outside the gene matches. CDR3 loop: CASSSTSGRSTDTQYF. The CDR3 nucleotides are TGTGCCAGTAGTAGCACTAGCGGGAGATCCACAGATACGCAGTATTTT.

The gene calls are TRBV28 and TRBJ1-1; no clear D gene. Trimming took 3 bases from V and 1 from J, leaving 3 bases between them. The CDR3 is made up of 12 amino acids. Germline assignment: CDR1 MDHEN and CDR2 SYDVKM. CDR3 in DNA: TGTGCCAGCAGTTTGGCGAACACTGAAGCTTTCTTT. Its protein product is CASSLANTEAFF.

The V and J genes are TRBV28 and TRBJ1-1, with D unresolved. The CDR3 is made up of 13 amino acids. The V end was cut by 7 bases, the J end by 0 bases, with 9 bases between. CDR1 is MDHEN, CDR2 SYDVKM, per germline. CDR3 amino acids: CASNEAVNTEAFF. In nucleotides, the CDR3 is TGTGCCAGCAACGAAGCCGTGAACACTGAAGCTTTCTTT.

In DNA form, the CDR3 reads TGTGCCAGCAGTTTATGGTTCATTAGGGGTGGCCAGGATGAGCAGTTCTTC. As protein: CASSLWFIRGGQDEQFF. This chain joins TRBV27 and TRBJ2-1; D may be TRBD1 (5 bases). The CDR3 consists of 17 residues. The germline V gene encodes CDR1 MNHEY and CDR2 SMNVEV (reference sequence). V gave up 1 base and J gave up 8 bases, with 21 bases separating them.

Only a few counts were recorded for this clone. The chain uses TRBV18 and TRBJ1-2; D gene uncertain. V gave up 3 bases and J gave up 0 bases, with 8 bases separating them. The CDR3 is 14 amino acids. Germline loops: CDR1 KGHSH, CDR2 LQKENI. CDR3 in amino acids: CASSPEVSNYGYTF. Written as DNA, the CDR3 is TGTGCCAGCTCACCCGAGGTTTCTAACTATGGCTACACCTTC.

The count of this clone is one. This sequence joins TRBV18 and TRBJ1-3; D not certain. The CDR3 is 17 residues long. Germline V gene sequence: CDR1 KGHSH, CDR2 LQKENI. V lost 3 bases and J lost 0, with 15 bases in between. This CDR3 reads CASSPDPSGTSGNTIYF. The CDR3 DNA sequence: TGTGCCAGCTCACCCGATCCGAGCGGAACCTCTGGAAACACCATATATTTT. Full variable domain (rest looked up from reference TRBV18 and TRBJ1-3): NAGVMQNPRHLVRRRGQEARLRCSPMKGHSHVYWYRQLPEEGLKFMVYLQKENIIDESGMPKERFSAEFPKEGPSILRIQQVVRGDSAAYFCASSPDPSGTSGNTIYFGEGSWLTVV.

V and J are TRBV5-1 and TRBJ1-6; tentative D call: TRBD1 (5 bases). Germline V lookup: CDR1 SGHRS, CDR2 YFSETQ. The CDR3 is 14 amino acids. Between the trimmed V and J ends, which lost 1 base and 6 bases, there was a span of 8 bases. The CDR3 spells CASSLQGSNSPLHF. DNA of the CDR3: TGCGCCAGCAGCTTGCAGGGTTCTAATTCACCCCTCCACTTT.

This chain uses TRBV5-1 with TRBJ2-1; possibly TRBD2 for D (6 bases). The CDR3 spans 16 residues. CDR1 and CDR2 (germline): SGHRS, YFSETQ. The V end lost 5 bases, the J end lost 0 bases, and 15 bases lay between the germline ends. The CDR3 loop reads CASRSIGGASYNEQFF. DNA of the CDR3: TGCGCCAGCAGAAGTATTGGCGGGGCCTCCTACAATGAGCAGTTCTTC. Complete variable domain (other parts from reference TRBV5-1 and TRBJ2-1): KAGVTQTPRYLIKTRGQQVTLSCSPISGHRSVSWYQQTPGQGLQFLFEYFSETQRNKGNFPGRFSGRQFSNSRSEMNVSTLELGDSALYLCASRSIGGASYNEQFFGPGTRLTVL.

V is TRBV19 and J is TRBJ2-7; D perhaps matches TRBD1 (6 bases). The CDR3 loop spans 15 amino acids. Germline CDR1 is LNHDA and CDR2 is SQIVND (reference sequence). Trimming cost V 4 bases and J 2 bases, with 15 bases left between them. CDR3 bases: TGTGCCAGTAGTACTTCGGACAGCCCGGCCTACGAGCAGTACTTC. It specifies CASSTSDSPAYEQYF. The full variable domain, with the rest looked up from reference TRBV19 and TRBJ2-7, is DGGITQSPKYLFRKEGQNVTLSCEQNLNHDAMYWYRQDPGQGLRLIYYSQIVNDFQKGDIAEGYSVSREKKESFPLTVTSAQKNPTAFYLCASSTSDSPAYEQYFGPGTRLTVT.

This chain uses TRBV10-2 with TRBJ1-5, with TRBD1 matching over 8 bases. CDR3 length: 15 amino acids. V lost 4 bases and J lost 4; bases outside the gene matches: 6. Germline-derived CDR1 and CDR2 are WSHSY and SAAADI. The CDR3 region has the DNA TGCGCCAGCAGTGGGGACAGGCGGATAAATCAGCCCCAGCATTTT. Translating gives CASSGDRRINQPQHF.

The rearrangement joins TRBV27 to TRBJ1-2, with 9 bases identical to TRBD1. This CDR3 spans 15 amino acids. Germline CDR1 MNHEY, CDR2 SMNVEV (reference sequence). The J segment lost 3 bases and the V segment lost 5 bases, leaving 7 bases of the junction unmatched. CDR3 residues: CASSPTGGAHYGYTF. The CDR3 nucleotides read TGTGCCAGCAGTCCAACAGGGGGCGCCCACTATGGCTACACCTTC.

The rearrangement joins TRBV2 to TRBJ2-7, with TRBD1 matching over 8 bases. CDR1 and CDR2 from the germline V gene are SNHLY and FYNNEI. The V and J ends lost 5 bases and 4 bases, in that order; junction bases with no gene match: 7. This CDR3 has 14 amino acids. CDR3 residues: CASSPGTGPYEQYF. As DNA, the CDR3 is TGTGCCAGCAGTCCCGGGACAGGCCCATACGAGCAGTACTTC.

This chain links TRBV27 with TRBJ2-6, with TRBD1 identical over 7 bases. The CDR3 is 18 amino acids. J gave up 4 bases and V 6 bases, and 15 bases lay outside the gene matches. Germline V gives CDR1 MNHEY, CDR2 SMNVEV (reference sequence). Here the CDR3 reads CASSLDRTSTPGANVLTF. In DNA form, the CDR3 reads TGTGCCAGCAGCTTGGACAGGACCTCCACTCCGGGGGCCAACGTCCTGACTTTC.

The rearrangement joins TRBV28 to TRBJ1-2; 8 bases match TRBD1. The CDR3 is 16 amino acids. The germline gives CDR1 MDHEN, CDR2 SYDVKM. V was clipped by 6 bases and J by 5 bases; unmatched bases: 14. CDR3 sequence: CASRGTGTGPRYGYTF. CDR3 in DNA: TGTGCCAGCAGGGGTACGGGGACAGGCCCTCGGTATGGCTACACCTTC.

The V call is TRBV9, the J call TRBJ2-4; perhaps TRBD2 as D (7 bases). V lost 1 base, J lost 8 bases, and 16 bases lay in between. The V gene's germline CDR1 is SGDLS and CDR2 YYNGEE. This CDR3 contains 15 residues. CDR3 in amino acids: CASSVYGGRGDIQYF. The DNA of the CDR3 is TGTGCCAGCAGCGTATACGGGGGGCGAGGTGACATTCAGTACTTC.

The chain combines TRBV6-1 with TRBJ2-5; 10 bases map to TRBD1. Per germline, CDR1 MNHNS and CDR2 SASEGT. Trimming took 7 bases from V and 5 from J; bases not matched to a gene: 4. CDR3 length: 13 residues. This CDR3 reads CASTRDRGETQYF. For the CDR3, the DNA is TGTGCCAGCACCCGGGACAGGGGCGAGACCCAGTACTTC.

Only a few counts were recorded for this clone. The rearrangement links TRBV5-6 to TRBJ1-1; TRBD1 is a possible D gene (6 bases). This CDR3 spans 13 amino acids. Germline CDR1 is SGHDT and CDR2 is YYEEEE. V was clipped by 5 bases and J by 3 bases, with 11 bases between them. CDR3 sequence (DNA): TGTGCCAGCAGACCCACAGGGCACACTGAAGCTTTCTTT. This sequence encodes CASRPTGHTEAFF.

The gene calls are TRBV27 and TRBJ1-1, with a tentative D call TRBD1 (5 bases). CDR3 length equals 16 residues. Trimming took 2 bases from V and 3 from J, leaving 16 bases between them. Germline loops: CDR1 MNHEY, CDR2 SMNVEV (reference sequence). The CDR3 coding sequence is TGTGCCAGCAGTTTAATCGGGGGGAGTGTCGACACTGAAGCTTTCTTT. As protein: CASSLIGGSVDTEAFF.

This chain links TRBV30 with TRBJ1-5; D is ambiguous. CDR3 length equals 13 residues. Germline V lookup: CDR1 GTSNPN, CDR2 SVGIG (reference sequence). The CDR3 region is CAYGGNRDQPQHF. The CDR3 nucleotides read TGTGCTTACGGAGGGAATAGGGATCAGCCCCAGCATTTT.

This CDR3 reads CASSWSGAMDQPQHF. DNA for the CDR3: TGTGCCAGCAGTTGGTCAGGGGCGATGGATCAGCCCCAGCATTTT. The V gene is TRBV28, the J gene TRBJ1-5; D may be TRBD1 (6 bases). The CDR3 length is 15 residues. V was trimmed by 4 bases and J by 5 bases, leaving 15 bases between them. Germline V gives CDR1 MDHEN, CDR2 SYDVKM.

The rearrangement joins TRBV19 to TRBJ2-3; TRBD1 matches at 8 bases. The germline V gene encodes CDR1 LNHDA and CDR2 SQIVND (reference sequence). The CDR3 has 15 residues. The ends lost 5 bases at V and 0 bases at J; junction bases unmatched: 4. This chain's CDR3 is CASSAGGTSTDTQYF. Written as DNA, the CDR3 is TGTGCCAGTAGTGCAGGGGGCACTAGCACAGATACGCAGTATTTT.

The chain is built from TRBV7-2 and TRBJ2-1; D is unclear. CDR3 size: 15 residues. The V gene lost 3 bases and the J gene lost 0 bases, with 9 bases spanning the gap. Germline assignment: CDR1 SGHTA and CDR2 FQGNSA. DNA of the CDR3: TGTGCCAGCAGCTTTGGTATTAGCTCCTACAATGAGCAGTTCTTC. Protein: CASSFGISSYNEQFF.

CDR3 amino acids: CASTLPGTGNEKLFF. CDR3 nucleotide sequence: TGTGCCAGTACTCTCCCCGGGACAGGGAATGAAAAACTGTTTTTT. The chain uses TRBV19 and TRBJ1-4; 9 bases line up with TRBD1. Germline assignment: CDR1 LNHDA and CDR2 SQIVND (reference sequence). This CDR3 is 15 amino acids long. The junction had 8 bases not matched to a gene; V was cut back by 7 bases and J by 5 bases.

The chain is built from TRBV27 and TRBJ2-7, with 12 bases lining up with TRBD2. In germline, CDR1 is MNHEY, CDR2 SMNVEV (reference sequence). The CDR3 has 16 amino acids. The V gene end was trimmed by 2 bases and the J gene end by 0 bases; junction bases not matched to a gene: 2. The CDR3 loop is CASSLETSGSSYEQYF. The CDR3 coding sequence is TGTGCCAGCAGTTTAGAGACTAGCGGGAGCTCCTACGAGCAGTACTTC.

A single count supports this clone. The chain has TRBV29-1 and TRBJ1-1, with a weak D call TRBD1 (5 bases). The ends were cut back, 4 bases at V and 3 bases at J, with 12 bases in the middle. This CDR3 has 13 amino acids. The germline V gene has CDR1 SQVTM and CDR2 ANQGSEA. CDR3 in DNA: TGCAGCGTTGTGACTGGGGGGTACACTGAAGCTTTCTTT. This codes for CSVVTGGYTEAFF.

The chain joins TRBV5-6 to TRBJ1-2, with D possibly TRBD1 on 6 matching bases. The CDR3 is 13 amino acids. Trimming cost V 3 bases and J 4 bases, with 10 bases left between them. CDR1 is SGHDT, CDR2 YYEEEE, per germline. CDR3: CASSWDTTYGYTF. CDR3 bases: TGTGCCAGCAGCTGGGACACCACCTATGGCTACACCTTC.

The chain recombines TRBV19 with TRBJ2-3; D gene ambiguous. Looked up from germline, CDR1 is LNHDA and CDR2 is SQIVND (reference sequence). This CDR3 spans 14 amino acids. V was shortened by 5 bases and J by 2 bases, with 11 bases between the two germline ends. CDR3 sequence (DNA): TGTGCCAGTAGTTTCCTCTACCTCACAGATACGCAGTATTTT. It yields the protein CASSFLYLTDTQYF.

This chain uses TRBV30 with TRBJ1-4; 9 nucleotides agree with TRBD1. J lost 2 bases, V lost 1 base, and 5 bases had no gene match. Per germline, CDR1 GTSNPN and CDR2 SVGIG (reference sequence). The CDR3 length is 16 residues. CDR3 DNA: TGTGCCTGGAGTGGGGACAGGGTAGGCACTAATGAAAAACTGTTTTTT. Protein product: CAWSGDRVGTNEKLFF. Full variable domain (outside the CDR3, taken from reference TRBV30 and TRBJ1-4): SQTIHQWPATLVQPVGSPLSLECTVEGTSNPNLYWYRQAAGRGLQLLFYSVGIGQISSEVPQNLSASRPQDRQFILSSKKLLLSDSGFYLCAWSGDRVGTNEKLFFGSGTQLSVL.